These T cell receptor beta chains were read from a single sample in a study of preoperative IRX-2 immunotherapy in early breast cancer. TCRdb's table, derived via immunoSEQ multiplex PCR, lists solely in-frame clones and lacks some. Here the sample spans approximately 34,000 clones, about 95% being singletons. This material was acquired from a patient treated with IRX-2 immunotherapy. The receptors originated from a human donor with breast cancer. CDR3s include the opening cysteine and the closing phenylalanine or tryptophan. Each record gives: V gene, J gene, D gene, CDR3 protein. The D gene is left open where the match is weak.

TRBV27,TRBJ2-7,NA,CASSFGGDRNKQYF
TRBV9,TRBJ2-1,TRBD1,CASNRDRGDEQFF
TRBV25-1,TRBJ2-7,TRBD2,CASSEETSGRLMGDEQYF
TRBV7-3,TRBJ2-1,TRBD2,CASSSRGLAGGLNEQFF
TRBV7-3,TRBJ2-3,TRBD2,CASQGLAGADTQYF
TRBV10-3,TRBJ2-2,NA,CAISAQRTGELFF
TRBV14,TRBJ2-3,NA,CASSQEWRGMGYTQYF
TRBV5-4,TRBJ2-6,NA,CASSPGDPGANVLTF
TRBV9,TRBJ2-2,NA,CASSVRYLTGELFF
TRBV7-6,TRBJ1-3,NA,CASSISPPWGAGNTIYF
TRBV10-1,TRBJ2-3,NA,CASSESGGLTDTQYF
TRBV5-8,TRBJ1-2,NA,CASSLNRIAVSYLNYGYTF
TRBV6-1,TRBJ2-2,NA,CASSNRAAGELFF
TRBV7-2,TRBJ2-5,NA,CASSLVKETQYF
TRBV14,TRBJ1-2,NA,CASSQDHGGGYTF
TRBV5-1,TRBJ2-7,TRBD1,CASRGQGPYEQYF
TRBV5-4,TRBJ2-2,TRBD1,CASIDREANTGELFF
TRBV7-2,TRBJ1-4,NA,CASRVDRTGEKLFF
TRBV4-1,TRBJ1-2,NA,CASSHHGPKGGTF
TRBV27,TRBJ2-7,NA,CASSDGQFYEQYF
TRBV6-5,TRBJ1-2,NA,CASSYGGTNYGYTF
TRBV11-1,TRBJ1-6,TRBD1,CASSQDRLNSPLHF
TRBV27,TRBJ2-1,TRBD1,CASSSGTGKEQFF
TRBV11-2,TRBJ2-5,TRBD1,CASSHGTGREETQYF
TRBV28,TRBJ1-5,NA,CASSFGSNQPQHF
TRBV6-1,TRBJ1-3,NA,CASSDDSRSAGNTIYF
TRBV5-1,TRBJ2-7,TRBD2,CASSLGSGGPYEQYF
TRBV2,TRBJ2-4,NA,CASSRAQGSENIQYF
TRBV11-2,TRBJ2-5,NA,CASSLVGRETQYF
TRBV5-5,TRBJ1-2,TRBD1,CASSSLRDRSYGYTF
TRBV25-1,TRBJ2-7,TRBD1,CASSESIRGAGGYYEQYF
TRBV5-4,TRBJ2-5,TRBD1,CASSQARTGVQETQYF
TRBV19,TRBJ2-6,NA,CASSIWGMGANVLTF
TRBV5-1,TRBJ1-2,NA,CASSLESYGYTF
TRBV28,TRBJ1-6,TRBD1,CASSLVGWRTGGNSPLHF
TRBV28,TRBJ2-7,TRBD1,CASSLSGTGIYYEQYF
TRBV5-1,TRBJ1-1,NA,CASSLGPEAFF
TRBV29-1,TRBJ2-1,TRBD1,CSVVGTGIYNEQFF
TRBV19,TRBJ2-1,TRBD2,CASSILGLGGRSSYNEQFF
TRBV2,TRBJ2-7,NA,CASSQGATLRAYEQYF
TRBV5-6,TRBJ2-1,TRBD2,CASSFLGRAGGNEQFF
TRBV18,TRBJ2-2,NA,CASSRAGQRNTGELFF
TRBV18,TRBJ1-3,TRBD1,CASSPGTVRGNTIYF
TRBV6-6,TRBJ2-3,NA,CASSYIAGGRQYF
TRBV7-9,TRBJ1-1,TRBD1,CASSLQGGNTEAFF
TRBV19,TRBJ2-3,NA,CASRTPAVGGTDTQYF